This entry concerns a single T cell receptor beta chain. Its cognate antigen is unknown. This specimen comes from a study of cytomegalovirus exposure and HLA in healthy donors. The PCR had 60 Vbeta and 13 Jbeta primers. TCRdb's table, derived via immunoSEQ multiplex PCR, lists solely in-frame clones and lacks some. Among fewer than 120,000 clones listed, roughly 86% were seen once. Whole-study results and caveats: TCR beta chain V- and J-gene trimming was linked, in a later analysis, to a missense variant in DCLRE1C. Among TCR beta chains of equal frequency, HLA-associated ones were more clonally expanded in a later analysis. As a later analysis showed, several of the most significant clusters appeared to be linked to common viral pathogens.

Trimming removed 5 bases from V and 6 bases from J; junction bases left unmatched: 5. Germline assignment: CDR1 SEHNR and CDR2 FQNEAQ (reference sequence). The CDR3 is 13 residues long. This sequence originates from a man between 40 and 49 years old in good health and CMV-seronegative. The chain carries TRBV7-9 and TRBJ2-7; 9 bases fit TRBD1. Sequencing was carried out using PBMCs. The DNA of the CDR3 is TGTGCCAGCAGCCCGGGGGACAGGGTCGAGCAGTACTTC. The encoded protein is CASSPGDRVEQYF.